This T cell receptor beta chain appears in the sequencing data of a study of T-cell reconstitution after alpha-beta-depleted transplantation in children. Preparation of the TCRbeta library was carried out with unique molecular identifiers. Each CDR3 protein is one row after TCRdb ran MiXCR on the PCR reads. The sample shows some 550,000 distinct CDR3 sequences, around 18% of them seen only once. This clonotype was found a few times. CDR3 length: 14 residues. The V and J ends lost 7 bases and 0 bases respectively, with 12 bases between them. Per germline, CDR1 PRHDT and CDR2 FYEKMQ (reference sequence).

This clonotype originated in a human donor who donated a stem cell graft to a child with acute lymphoblastic leukemia. Source: PBMCs from the stem cell graft donor, taken from the stem cell graft. This chain uses TRBV13 with TRBJ1-2; no reliable D call. The CDR3 loop is CASIPRGPNYGYTF. The CDR3 nucleotides are TGTGCCAGCATCCCGCGGGGTCCTAACTATGGCTACACCTTC.